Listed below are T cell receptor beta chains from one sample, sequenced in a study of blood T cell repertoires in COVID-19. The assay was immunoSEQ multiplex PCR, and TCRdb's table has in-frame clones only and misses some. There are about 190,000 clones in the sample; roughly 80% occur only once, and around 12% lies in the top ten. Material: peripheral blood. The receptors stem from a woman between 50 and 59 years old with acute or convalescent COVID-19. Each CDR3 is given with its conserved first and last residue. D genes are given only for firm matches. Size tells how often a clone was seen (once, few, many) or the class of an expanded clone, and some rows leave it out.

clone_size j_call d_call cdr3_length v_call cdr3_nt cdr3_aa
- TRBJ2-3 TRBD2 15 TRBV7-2 TGTGCCTCGAAAGGTGGCGGGAGGTTGGGAGATACGCAGTATTTT CASKGGGRLGDTQYF
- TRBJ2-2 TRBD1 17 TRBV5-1 TGCGCCAGCAGCTTTCTGGGACAGACATTGAACACCGGGGAGCTGTTTTTT CASSFLGQTLNTGELFF
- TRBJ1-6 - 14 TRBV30 TGTGCCTGGAGTGTACCCGGGTCTAATTCACCCCTCCACTTT CAWSVPGSNSPLHF
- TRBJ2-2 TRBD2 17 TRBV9 TGTGCCAGCAGCCCTTCGACTAGCGGGAAGAACACCGGGGAGCTGTTTTTT CASSPSTSGKNTGELFF
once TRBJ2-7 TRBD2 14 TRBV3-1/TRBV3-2 TGTGCCAGCAGCCAAGAGGGACTAGCCCACGAGCAGTACTTC CASSQEGLAHEQYF
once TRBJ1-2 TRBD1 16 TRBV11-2 TGTGCCAGCAGCCTGGGACCGAGGGCAGGGGGTTATGGCTACACCTTC CASSLGPRAGGYGYTF
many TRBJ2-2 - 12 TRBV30 TGTGCCTGGAAACAGGGAACCGGGGAGCTGTTTTTT CAWKQGTGELFF
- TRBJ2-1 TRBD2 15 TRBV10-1 TGCGCCAGCAGCCCTCTAGCGGGGGGGTACAATGAGCAGTTCTTC CASSPLAGGYNEQFF
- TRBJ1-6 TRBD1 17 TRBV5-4 TGTGCCAGCCGAGCTAGGCCGTCGGGACAGGGAAAATCACCCCTCCACTTT CASRARPSGQGKSPLHF
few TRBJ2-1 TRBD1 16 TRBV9 TGTGCCAGCAGCGTAGTGGGGACAGGGAGAAACAATGAGCAGTTCTTC CASSVVGTGRNNEQFF
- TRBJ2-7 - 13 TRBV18 TGTGCCAGCTCACCGGCAGCAGGCTACGAGCAGTACTTC CASSPAAGYEQYF
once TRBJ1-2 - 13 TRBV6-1 TGTGCCAGCAGTGAATCCGGGAACTATGGCTACACCTTC CASSESGNYGYTF
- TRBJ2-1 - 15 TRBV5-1 TGCGCCAGCAGCATCATAGCGCCTACCTACAATGAGCAGTTCTTC CASSIIAPTYNEQFF
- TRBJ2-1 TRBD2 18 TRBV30 TGTGCCTGTCGGTTTGGGACTAGCGGGAGTAGAGGGGACAATGAGCAGTTCTTC CACRFGTSGSRGDNEQFF
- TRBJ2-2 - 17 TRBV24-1 TGTGCCACCAGTGACCCTGCCATCGACAGATACACCGGGGAGCTGTTTTTT CATSDPAIDRYTGELFF
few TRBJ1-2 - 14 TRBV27 TGTGCCAGCAGTTCCTGGACGGGGGACTATGGCTACACCTTC CASSSWTGDYGYTF